Listed below are T cell receptor beta chains from one sample, sequenced in a study of memory CD4+ T cells and cytomegalovirus serostatus. Assay: immunoSEQ multiplex PCR; the TCRdb copy retains only in-frame clones and omits some. The sample includes 60,000 to 75,000 clones, 60% to 85% seen only once; the top ten take almost 0.55%. The sequenced sample consisted of memory CD4+ T cells from blood. The receptors originated from an adult in good health and CMV-seronegative. Some clones in this sample may be carry-over from other donors' samples. Both conserved end residues are part of each CDR3. D genes are given only for firm matches. Expanded clones get a size class; other rows say once, few or many, or leave the size out.

TRBV7-2	NA	TRBJ1-2	NA	CASSLGRWAGYTF	TGTGCCAGCAGCTTAGGCCGGTGGGCGGGCTACACCTTC
TRBV11-3	NA	TRBJ2-1	NA	CASSLTNEPSTTFF	TGTGCCAGCAGCCTTACCAATGAGCCCTCAACCACGTTCTTC
TRBV19	NA	TRBJ1-2	NA	CAGRDGTNYGYTF	TGTGCCGGCCGGGACGGAACTAACTATGGCTACACCTTC
TRBV27	NA	TRBJ2-7	TRBD1	CASSRTGQGWYEQYF	TGTGCCAGCAGTAGAACAGGACAGGGATGGTACGAGCAGTACTTC
TRBV2	NA	TRBJ1-2	NA	CASRGGSYGYTF	TGTGCCAGCCGGGGGGGGTCCTATGGCTACACCTTC
TRBV7-9	once	TRBJ1-3	NA	CASSPGSGNTIYF	TGTGCCAGCAGCCCCGGCTCTGGAAACACCATATATTTT
TRBV27	few	TRBJ1-1	NA	CASSVDWRAEAFF	TGTGCCAGCAGTGTGGACTGGAGGGCTGAAGCTTTCTTT
TRBV9	NA	TRBJ2-3	NA	CASSVSTDTQYF	TGTGCCAGCAGCGTCAGCACAGATACGCAGTATTTT
TRBV7-2	NA	TRBJ2-7	NA	CASSFGVGVYEQYF	TGTGCCAGCAGCTTTGGGGTCGGGGTATACGAGCAGTACTTC
TRBV11-3	NA	TRBJ1-5	NA	CASLRWGEMQPQHF	TGTGCCAGCCTGAGGTGGGGGGAGATGCAGCCCCAGCATTTT
TRBV18	NA	TRBJ2-2	NA	CASSPLETGELFF	TGTGCCAGCTCACCGTTGGAGACCGGGGAGCTGTTTTTT
TRBV4-3	NA	TRBJ1-1	NA	CASSQEGHLGGTEAFF	TGCGCCAGCAGCCAAGAGGGACACCTCGGAGGGACTGAAGCTTTCTTT
TRBV27	few	TRBJ2-3	NA	CASSLSFGLGLSTDTQYF	TGTGCCAGCAGTTTATCGTTCGGTCTCGGCCTTAGCACAGATACGCAGTATTTT
TRBV6-5	NA	TRBJ2-7	NA	CASSYSVGGLEQYF	TGTGCCAGCAGTTACTCGGTCGGAGGGCTCGAGCAGTACTTC
TRBV28	NA	TRBJ1-2	NA	CASSFGGFDGYTF	TGTGCCAGCAGTTTCGGGGGGTTCGATGGCTACACCTTC
TRBV19	few	TRBJ1-2	NA	CASSRATGNYGYTF	TGTGCCAGTAGTAGGGCCACAGGGAACTATGGCTACACCTTC
TRBV18	NA	TRBJ1-2	NA	CASSRLQPGSSLGYTF	TGTGCCAGCTCACGGCTGCAACCAGGGAGTTCTCTCGGCTACACCTTC
TRBV5-5	NA	TRBJ2-5	NA	CASSLGGPETQYF	TGTGCCAGCAGCTTGGGGGGACCTGAGACCCAGTACTTC
TRBV4-3	NA	TRBJ1-3	NA	CASSLSGGGGGNTIYF	TGCGCCAGCAGCCTCTCTGGTGGGGGTGGTGGAAACACCATATATTTT
TRBV28	NA	TRBJ1-2	TRBD1	CASSPRYRRTGGKERGYTF	TGTGCCAGCAGTCCCCGATACCGAAGGACAGGGGGCAAGGAGCGTGGCTACACCTTC
TRBV19	NA	TRBJ2-1	NA	CASSIHGGNEQFF	TGTGCCAGTAGTATCCATGGGGGCAATGAGCAGTTCTTC
TRBV5-1	NA	TRBJ2-3	TRBD2	CASSPGLAGLDTQYF	TGCGCCAGCAGCCCCGGACTAGCGGGGCTAGATACGCAGTATTTT
TRBV7-2	NA	TRBJ1-2	NA	CASSLDRANYGYTF	TGTGCCAGCAGCTTAGACAGGGCCAACTATGGCTACACCTTC
TRBV13	NA	TRBJ2-3	NA	CASSLVVGRDTDTQYF	TGTGCCAGCAGCTTAGTGGTGGGCCGGGACACAGATACGCAGTATTTT
TRBV4-1	NA	TRBJ1-1	NA	CASSQGRTNTEAFF	TGCGCCAGCAGCCAAGGACGGACGAACACTGAAGCTTTCTTT
TRBV5-1	NA	TRBJ1-2	NA	CASSGVDGYTF	TGCGCCAGCAGCGGCGTAGATGGCTACACCTTC
TRBV5-6	NA	TRBJ2-5	NA	CASSSGWGETQYF	TGTGCCAGCAGCTCGGGGTGGGGAGAGACCCAGTACTTC
TRBV5-1	few	TRBJ2-5	TRBD2	CASSFGTSGGQETQYF	TGCGCCAGCAGCTTTGGGACTAGCGGGGGACAAGAGACCCAGTACTTC
TRBV6-1	NA	TRBJ2-7	NA	CASSVGNSYYEQYF	TGTGCCAGCAGTGTAGGAAACAGCTACTACGAGCAGTACTTC
TRBV28	NA	TRBJ1-1	NA	CASIFQGTEAFF	TGTGCCAGCATCTTCCAGGGGACTGAAGCTTTCTTT
TRBV6-4	NA	TRBJ1-1	NA	CASSKGHNTEAFF	TGTGCCAGCAGTAAGGGTCATAACACTGAAGCTTTCTTT
TRBV7-9	NA	TRBJ2-7	TRBD2	CASRPTSGGFSYEQYF	TGTGCCAGCAGGCCTACTAGCGGGGGATTCTCCTACGAGCAGTACTTC